This entry concerns a single TCR beta chain. Its antigen is still unknown. The sample comes from a study of T cell responses to AZD1222 COVID-19 vaccine. Germline V gene lookup returns CDR1 DFQATT and CDR2 SNEGSKA (reference sequence). Trimming at V came to 3 bases and at J to 6 bases, leaving 22 bases not matched to a gene. The CDR3 totals 18 residues. Study-level points and caveats: None of the repertoires were sampled until the peak T cell response had passed. A rise in Spike-specific TCR breadth and depth followed two AZD1222 doses.

Profiling relied on immunoSEQ multiplex PCR, and the TCRdb table lists in-frame clones only, not all of them. This sample yields more than 150,000 clones, of which about nine tenths are seen a single time; approximately 1.5% belongs to the top ten. The clonotype originates from an adult in good health. The chain carries TRBV20-1 and TRBJ1-2; 7 bases line up with TRBD1. The sequencing used peripheral blood, collected on day 0 of AZD1222 vaccination. CDR3 DNA sequence: TGCAGTGCTAGTGCCCCGGCAGGCAGACAGGGCTGGTCCGATGGCTACACCTTC. This encodes CSASAPAGRQGWSDGYTF.